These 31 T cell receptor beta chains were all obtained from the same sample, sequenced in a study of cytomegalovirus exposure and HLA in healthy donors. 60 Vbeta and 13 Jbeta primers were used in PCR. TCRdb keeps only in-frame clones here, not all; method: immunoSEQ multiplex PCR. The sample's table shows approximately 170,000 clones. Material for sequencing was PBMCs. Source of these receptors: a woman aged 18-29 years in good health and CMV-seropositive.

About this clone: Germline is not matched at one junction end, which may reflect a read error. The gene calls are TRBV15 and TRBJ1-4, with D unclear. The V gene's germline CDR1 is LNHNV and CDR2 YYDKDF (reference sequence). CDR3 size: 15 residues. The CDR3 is CATSRPGSLNDKLFF. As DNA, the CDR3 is TGTGCCACCAGCAGACCTGGCTCCTTGAATGATAAACTGTTTTTT.

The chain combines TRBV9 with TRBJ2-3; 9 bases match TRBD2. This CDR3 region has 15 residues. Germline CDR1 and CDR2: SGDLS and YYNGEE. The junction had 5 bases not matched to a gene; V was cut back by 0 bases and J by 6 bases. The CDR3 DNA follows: TGTGCCAGCAGCGTAGAGGGGACTAGCAGGGATACGCAGTATTTT. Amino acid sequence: CASSVEGTSRDTQYF.

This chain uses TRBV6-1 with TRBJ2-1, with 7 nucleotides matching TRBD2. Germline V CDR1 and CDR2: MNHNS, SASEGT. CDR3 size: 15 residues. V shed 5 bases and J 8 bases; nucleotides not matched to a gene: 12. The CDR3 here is CASSFRDYAADEQFF. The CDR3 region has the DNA TGTGCCAGCAGTTTCCGGGACTATGCTGCCGATGAGCAGTTCTTC.

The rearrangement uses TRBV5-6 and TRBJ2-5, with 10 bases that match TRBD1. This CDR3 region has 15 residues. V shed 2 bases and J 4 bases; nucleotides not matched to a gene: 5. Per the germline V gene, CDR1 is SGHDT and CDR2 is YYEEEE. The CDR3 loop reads CASSFVDRGRETQYF. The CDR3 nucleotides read TGTGCCAGCAGCTTCGTCGACAGGGGGCGAGAGACCCAGTACTTC.

CDR3 amino acids: CASSHSGRETQYF. The CDR3 nucleotides read TGCGCCAGCAGCCATTCAGGGAGGGAGACCCAGTACTTC. The chain joins TRBV4-3 to TRBJ2-5; possibly TRBD2 for D (6 bases). The CDR3 runs to 13 residues. Trimming took off 3 bases at V and 5 bases at J, with 10 bases between the two ends. Per the germline V gene, CDR1 is LGHNA and CDR2 is YSLEER.

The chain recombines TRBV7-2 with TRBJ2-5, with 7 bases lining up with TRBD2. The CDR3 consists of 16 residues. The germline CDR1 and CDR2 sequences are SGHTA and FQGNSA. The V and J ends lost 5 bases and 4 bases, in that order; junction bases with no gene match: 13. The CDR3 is CASSRSTSVPSETQYF. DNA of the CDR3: TGTGCCAGCAGCCGAAGCACTAGCGTCCCCTCAGAGACCCAGTACTTC.

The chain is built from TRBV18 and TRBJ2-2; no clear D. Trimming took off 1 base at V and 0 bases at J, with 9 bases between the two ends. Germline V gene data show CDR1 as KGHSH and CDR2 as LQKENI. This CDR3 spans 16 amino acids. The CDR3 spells CASSPRWQSNTGELFF. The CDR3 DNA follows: TGTGCCAGCTCACCACGGTGGCAGTCGAACACCGGGGAGCTGTTTTTT.

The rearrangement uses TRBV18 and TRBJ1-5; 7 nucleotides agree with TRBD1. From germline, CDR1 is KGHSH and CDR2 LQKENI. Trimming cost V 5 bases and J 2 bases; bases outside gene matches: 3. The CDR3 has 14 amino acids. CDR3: CASSSRGGNQPQHF. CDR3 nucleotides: TGTGCCAGCTCAAGCAGGGGGGGCAATCAGCCCCAGCATTTT.

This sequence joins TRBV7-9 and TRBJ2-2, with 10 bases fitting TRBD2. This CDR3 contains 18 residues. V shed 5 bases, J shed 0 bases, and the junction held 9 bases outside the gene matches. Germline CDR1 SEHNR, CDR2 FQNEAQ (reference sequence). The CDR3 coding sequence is TGTGCCAGCAGCCCCTTTGTCACTAGCGGGGCGAACACCGGGGAGCTGTTTTTT. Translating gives CASSPFVTSGANTGELFF.

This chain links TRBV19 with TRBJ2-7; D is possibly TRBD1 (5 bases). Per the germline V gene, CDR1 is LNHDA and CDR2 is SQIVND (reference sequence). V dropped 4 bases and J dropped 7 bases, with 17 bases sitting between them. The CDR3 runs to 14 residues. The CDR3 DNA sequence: TGTGCCAGTAGTACGCCAGGGTGGAAGGATGAGCAGTACTTC. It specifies CASSTPGWKDEQYF.

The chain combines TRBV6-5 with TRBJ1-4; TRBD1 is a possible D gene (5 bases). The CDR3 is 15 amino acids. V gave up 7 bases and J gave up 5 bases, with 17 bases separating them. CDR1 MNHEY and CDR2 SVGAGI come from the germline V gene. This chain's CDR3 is CASMRGVGYNEKLFF. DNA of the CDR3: TGTGCCAGCATGCGGGGGGTCGGGTACAATGAAAAACTGTTTTTT.

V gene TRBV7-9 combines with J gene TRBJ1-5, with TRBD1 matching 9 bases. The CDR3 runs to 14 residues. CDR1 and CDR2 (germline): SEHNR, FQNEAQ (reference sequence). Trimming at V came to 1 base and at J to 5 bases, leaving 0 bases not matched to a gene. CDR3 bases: TGTGCCAGCAGCTTAGGACAGGGGGATCAGCCCCAGCATTTT. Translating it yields CASSLGQGDQPQHF.

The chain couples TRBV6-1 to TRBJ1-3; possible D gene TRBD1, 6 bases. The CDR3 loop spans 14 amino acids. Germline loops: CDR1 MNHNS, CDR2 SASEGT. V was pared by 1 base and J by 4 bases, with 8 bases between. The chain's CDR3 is CASSEGQEGNTIYF. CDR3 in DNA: TGTGCCAGCAGTGAAGGACAGGAGGGAAACACCATATATTTT.

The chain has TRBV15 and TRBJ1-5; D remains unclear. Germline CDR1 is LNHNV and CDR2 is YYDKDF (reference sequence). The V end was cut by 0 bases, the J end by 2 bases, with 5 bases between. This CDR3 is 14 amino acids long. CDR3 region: CATSRDRGNQPQHF. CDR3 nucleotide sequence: TGTGCCACCAGCAGAGATCGGGGCAATCAGCCCCAGCATTTT.

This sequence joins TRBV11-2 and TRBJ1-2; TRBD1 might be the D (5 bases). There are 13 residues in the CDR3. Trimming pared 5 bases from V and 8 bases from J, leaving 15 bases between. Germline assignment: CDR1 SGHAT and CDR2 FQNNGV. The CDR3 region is CASSPGVLGGYTF. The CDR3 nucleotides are TGTGCCAGCAGCCCGGGGGTCCTAGGGGGCTACACCTTC.

The CDR3 DNA is TGTGCCAGCACTGGACTAGCGGGAGAGACCCAGTACTTC. Its translation is CASTGLAGETQYF. The chain couples TRBV27 to TRBJ2-5, with TRBD2 matching 11 bases. Per germline, CDR1 MNHEY and CDR2 SMNVEV (reference sequence). The V gene end was trimmed by 7 bases and the J gene end by 4 bases; junction bases not matched to a gene: 2. The CDR3 has 13 residues.

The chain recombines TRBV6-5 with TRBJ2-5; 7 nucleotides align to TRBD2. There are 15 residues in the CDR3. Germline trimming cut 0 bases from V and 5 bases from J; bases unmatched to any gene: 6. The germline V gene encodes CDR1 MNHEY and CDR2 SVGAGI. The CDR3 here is CASSYSERGGETQYF. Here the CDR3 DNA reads TGTGCCAGCAGTTACTCGGAGCGGGGCGGTGAGACCCAGTACTTC.

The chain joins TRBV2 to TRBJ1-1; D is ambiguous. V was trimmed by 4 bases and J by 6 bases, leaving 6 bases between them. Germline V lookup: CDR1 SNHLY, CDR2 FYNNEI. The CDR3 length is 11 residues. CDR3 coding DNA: TGTGCCAGCAGTGGGGCTCCTGAAGCTTTCTTT. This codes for CASSGAPEAFF.

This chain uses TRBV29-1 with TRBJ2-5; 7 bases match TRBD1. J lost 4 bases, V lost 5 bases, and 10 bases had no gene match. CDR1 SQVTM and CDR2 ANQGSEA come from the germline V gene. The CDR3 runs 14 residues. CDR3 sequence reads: CSVQLPGQIETQYF. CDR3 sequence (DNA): TGCAGCGTTCAATTACCGGGACAGATAGAGACCCAGTACTTC.

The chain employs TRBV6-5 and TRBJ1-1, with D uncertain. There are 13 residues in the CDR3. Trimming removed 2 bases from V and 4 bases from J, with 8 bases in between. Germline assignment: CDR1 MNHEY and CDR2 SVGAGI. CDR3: CASSYTRGTEAFF. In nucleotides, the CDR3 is TGTGCCAGCAGTTACACTCGTGGCACTGAAGCTTTCTTT.

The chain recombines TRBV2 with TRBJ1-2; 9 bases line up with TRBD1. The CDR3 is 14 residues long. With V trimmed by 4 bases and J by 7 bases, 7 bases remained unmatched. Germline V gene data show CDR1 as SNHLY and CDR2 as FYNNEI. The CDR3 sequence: CASSGDREFSGYTF. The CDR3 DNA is TGTGCCAGCAGTGGGGACAGGGAATTCTCTGGCTACACCTTC.

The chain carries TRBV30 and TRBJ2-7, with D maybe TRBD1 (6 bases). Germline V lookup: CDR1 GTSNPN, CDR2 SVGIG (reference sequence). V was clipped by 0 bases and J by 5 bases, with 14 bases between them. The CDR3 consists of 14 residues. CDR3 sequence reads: CAWSVGAGDHEQYF. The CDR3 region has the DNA TGTGCCTGGAGTGTGGGGGCCGGTGACCACGAGCAGTACTTC.

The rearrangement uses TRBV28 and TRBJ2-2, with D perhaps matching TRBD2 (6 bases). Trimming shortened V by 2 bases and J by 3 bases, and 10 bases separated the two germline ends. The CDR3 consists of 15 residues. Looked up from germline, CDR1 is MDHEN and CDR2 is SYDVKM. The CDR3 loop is CASSLGGRDTGELFF. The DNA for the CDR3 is TGTGCCAGCAGTTTAGGAGGGCGTGACACCGGGGAGCTGTTTTTT.

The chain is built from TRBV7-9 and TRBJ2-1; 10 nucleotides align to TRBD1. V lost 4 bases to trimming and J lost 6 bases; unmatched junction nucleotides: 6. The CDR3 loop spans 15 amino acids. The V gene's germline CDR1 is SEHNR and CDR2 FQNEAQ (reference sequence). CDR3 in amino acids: CASSSGTGDLNEQFF. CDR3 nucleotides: TGTGCCAGCAGCTCCGGGACAGGGGATCTCAATGAGCAGTTCTTC.

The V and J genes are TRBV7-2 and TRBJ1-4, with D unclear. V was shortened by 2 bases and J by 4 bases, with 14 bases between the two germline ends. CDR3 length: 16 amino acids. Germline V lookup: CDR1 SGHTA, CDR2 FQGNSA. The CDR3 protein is CASSLMGSGINEKLFF. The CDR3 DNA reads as TGTGCCAGCAGCTTAATGGGGAGCGGGATTAATGAAAAACTGTTTTTT.

CDR3 in amino acids: CASSSSNEQFF. The CDR3 nucleotides read TGTGCCAGCAGCTCGAGCAATGAGCAGTTCTTC. The chain is built from TRBV7-9 and TRBJ2-1; no firm D call. This CDR3 region has 11 residues. CDR1 SEHNR and CDR2 FQNEAQ come from the germline V gene (reference sequence). V was clipped by 4 bases and J by 6 bases, with 4 bases between them.

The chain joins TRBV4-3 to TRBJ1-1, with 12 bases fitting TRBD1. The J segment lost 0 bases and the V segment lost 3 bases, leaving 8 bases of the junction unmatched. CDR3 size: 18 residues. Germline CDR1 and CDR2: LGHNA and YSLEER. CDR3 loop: CASSQGDRGRGMNTEAFF. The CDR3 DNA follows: TGCGCCAGCAGCCAGGGGGACAGGGGGCGAGGAATGAACACTGAAGCTTTCTTT.

CDR3 protein: CASSLGGRRGGPGYNEQFF. CDR3 nucleotides: TGTGCCAGCAGCTTGGGGGGGCGGCGCGGGGGTCCCGGTTACAATGAGCAGTTCTTC. The chain joins TRBV11-3 to TRBJ2-1; D may be TRBD2 (7 bases). The germline V gene has CDR1 SGHNT and CDR2 YENEEA. The CDR3 sequence is 19 residues long. With 3 bases removed from V and 4 bases from J, the gap between germline ends came to 25 bases. The variable domain in full, completed from reference TRBV11-3 and TRBJ2-1, reads EAGVVQSPRYKIIEKKQPVAFWCNPISGHNTLYWYLQNLGQGPELLIRYENEEAVDDSQLPKDRFSAERLKGVDSTLKIQPAELGDSAVYLCASSLGGRRGGPGYNEQFFGPGTRLTVL.

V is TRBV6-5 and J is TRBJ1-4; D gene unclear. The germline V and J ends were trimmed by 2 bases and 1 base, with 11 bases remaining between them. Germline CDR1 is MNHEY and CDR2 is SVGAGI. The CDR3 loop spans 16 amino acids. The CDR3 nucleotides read TGTGCCAGCAGTTACGATTACGGTCGAACTAATGAAAAACTGTTTTTT. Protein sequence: CASSYDYGRTNEKLFF.

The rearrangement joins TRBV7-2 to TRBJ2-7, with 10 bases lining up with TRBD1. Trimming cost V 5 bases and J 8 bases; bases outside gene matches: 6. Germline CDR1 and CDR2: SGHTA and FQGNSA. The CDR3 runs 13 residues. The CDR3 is CASSNRDRGKQYF. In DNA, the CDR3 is TGTGCCAGCAGCAACCGGGACAGGGGAAAGCAGTACTTC.

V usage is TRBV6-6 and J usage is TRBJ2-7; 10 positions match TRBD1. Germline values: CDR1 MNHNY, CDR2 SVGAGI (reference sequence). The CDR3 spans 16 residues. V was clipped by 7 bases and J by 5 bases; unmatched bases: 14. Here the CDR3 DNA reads TGTGCCAGCACCATCCGGAGGGGGACAGGGGTTGACGAGCAGTACTTC. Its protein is CASTIRRGTGVDEQYF.